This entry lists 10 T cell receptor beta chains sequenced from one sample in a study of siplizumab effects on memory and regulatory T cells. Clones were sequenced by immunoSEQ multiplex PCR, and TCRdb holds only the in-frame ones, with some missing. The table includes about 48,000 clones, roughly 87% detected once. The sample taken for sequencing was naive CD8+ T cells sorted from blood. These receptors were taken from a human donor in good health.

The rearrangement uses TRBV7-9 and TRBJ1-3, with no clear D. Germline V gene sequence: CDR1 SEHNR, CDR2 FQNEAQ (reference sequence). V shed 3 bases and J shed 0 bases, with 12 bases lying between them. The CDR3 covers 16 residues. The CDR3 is CASSFSWTVSGNTIYF. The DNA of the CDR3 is TGTGCCAGCAGCTTTTCTTGGACCGTCTCTGGAAACACCATATATTTT.

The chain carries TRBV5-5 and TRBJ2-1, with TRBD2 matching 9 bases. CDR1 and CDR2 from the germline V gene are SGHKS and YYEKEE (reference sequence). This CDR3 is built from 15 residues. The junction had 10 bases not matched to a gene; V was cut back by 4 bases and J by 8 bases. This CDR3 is CASSAGTSRWDEQFF. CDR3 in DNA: TGTGCCAGCAGCGCCGGGACTAGCAGATGGGATGAGCAGTTCTTC.

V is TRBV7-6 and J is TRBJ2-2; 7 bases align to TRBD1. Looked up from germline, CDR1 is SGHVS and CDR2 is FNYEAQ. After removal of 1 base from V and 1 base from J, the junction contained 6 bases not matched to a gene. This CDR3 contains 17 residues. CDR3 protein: CASSLGIRQGNTGELFF. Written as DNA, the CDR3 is TGTGCCAGCAGCTTAGGCATTAGACAGGGGAACACCGGGGAGCTGTTTTTT.

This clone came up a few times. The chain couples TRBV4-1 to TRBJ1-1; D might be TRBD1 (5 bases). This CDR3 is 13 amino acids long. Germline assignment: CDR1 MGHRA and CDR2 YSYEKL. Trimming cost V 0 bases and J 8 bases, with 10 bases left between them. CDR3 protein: CASSQEGTDEAFF. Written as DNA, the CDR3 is TGCGCCAGCAGCCAAGAGGGGACGGACGAAGCTTTCTTT.

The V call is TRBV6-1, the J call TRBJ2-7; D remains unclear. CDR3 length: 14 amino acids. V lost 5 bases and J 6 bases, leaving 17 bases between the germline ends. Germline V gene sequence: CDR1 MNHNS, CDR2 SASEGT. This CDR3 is CASSTLERVFEQYF. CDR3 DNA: TGTGCCAGCAGTACCCTCGAGAGAGTCTTCGAGCAGTACTTC.

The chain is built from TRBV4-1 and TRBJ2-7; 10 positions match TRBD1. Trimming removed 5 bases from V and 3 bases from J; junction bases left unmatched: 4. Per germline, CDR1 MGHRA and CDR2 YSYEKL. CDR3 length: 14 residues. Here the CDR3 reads CASSFRDRGYEQYF. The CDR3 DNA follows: TGCGCCAGCAGCTTCCGGGACAGGGGCTACGAGCAGTACTTC.

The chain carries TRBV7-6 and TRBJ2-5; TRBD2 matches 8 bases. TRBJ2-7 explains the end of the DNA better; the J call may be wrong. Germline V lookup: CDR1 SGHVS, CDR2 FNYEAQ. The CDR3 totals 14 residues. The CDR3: CASSLTSVPYEQYF. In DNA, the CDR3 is TGTGCCAGCAGCCTGACTAGCGTCCCCTACGAGCAGTACTTC.

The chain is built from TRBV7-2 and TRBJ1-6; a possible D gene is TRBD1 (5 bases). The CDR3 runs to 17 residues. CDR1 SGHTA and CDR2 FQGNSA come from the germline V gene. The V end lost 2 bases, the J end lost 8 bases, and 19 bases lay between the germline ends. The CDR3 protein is CASSLYPRGVGDSPLHF. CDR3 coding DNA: TGTGCCAGCAGCTTATACCCGCGGGGGGTAGGGGATTCACCCCTCCACTTT.

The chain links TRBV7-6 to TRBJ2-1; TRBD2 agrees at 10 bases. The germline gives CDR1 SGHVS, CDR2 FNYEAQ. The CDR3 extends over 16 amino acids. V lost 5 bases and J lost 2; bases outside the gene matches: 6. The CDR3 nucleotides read TGTGCCAGCAGCACCTTAGCGGGGGGCCCCTACAATGAGCAGTTCTTC. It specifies CASSTLAGGPYNEQFF.

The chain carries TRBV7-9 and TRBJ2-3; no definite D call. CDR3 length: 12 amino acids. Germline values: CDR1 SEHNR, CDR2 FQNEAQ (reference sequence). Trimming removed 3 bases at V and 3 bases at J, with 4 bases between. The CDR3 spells CASSFETDTQYF. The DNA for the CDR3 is TGTGCCAGCAGCTTCGAAACAGATACGCAGTATTTT.